These T cell receptor beta chains were read from a single sample in a study of blood T cell repertoires in COVID-19. This table comes from immunoSEQ multiplex PCR, and its TCRdb copy is limited to in-frame clones, with some not included. Of 45,000 to 55,000 clones listed, 84% were seen once; the top ten hold around 2.7%. Specimen: peripheral blood. The receptors originated from a man aged 45-60 years with acute or convalescent COVID-19. CDR3s include the opening cysteine and the closing phenylalanine or tryptophan. A D gene is named only where the DNA matches it firmly. Clone size is stated in some rows and not others, as once, few, many or a class when expanded.

abundance: .
v_gene: TRBV30
j_gene: TRBJ1-5
d_gene: .
CDR3aa: CAWRSGYSNQPQHF
CDR3nt: TGTGCCTGGAGATCAGGGTATAGCAATCAGCCCCAGCATTTT

abundance: .
v_gene: TRBV28
j_gene: TRBJ2-1
d_gene: TRBD2
CDR3aa: CASSFTSEGYNEQFF
CDR3nt: TGTGCCAGCAGTTTCACTAGCGAGGGCTACAATGAGCAGTTCTTC

abundance: .
v_gene: TRBV27
j_gene: TRBJ1-4
d_gene: .
CDR3aa: CASRPQGDEKLFF
CDR3nt: TGTGCCAGCAGGCCCCAGGGCGACGAAAAACTGTTTTTT

abundance: .
v_gene: TRBV2
j_gene: TRBJ2-2
d_gene: .
CDR3aa: CASTGIRGVGGELFF
CDR3nt: TGTGCCAGCACCGGCATCAGGGGTGTTGGCGGGGAGCTGTTTTTT

abundance: .
v_gene: TRBV5-1
j_gene: TRBJ1-2
d_gene: .
CDR3aa: CASSPRGLNYGYTF
CDR3nt: TGCGCCAGCAGTCCCCGGGGTTTAAACTATGGCTACACCTTC

abundance: .
v_gene: TRBV4-2
j_gene: TRBJ2-1
d_gene: TRBD2
CDR3aa: CASSQERLAGAFEQFF
CDR3nt: TGTGCCAGCAGCCAAGAACGACTAGCGGGAGCATTTGAGCAGTTCTTC

abundance: .
v_gene: TRBV29-1
j_gene: TRBJ1-5
d_gene: .
CDR3aa: CSVELTTDQPQHF
CDR3nt: TGCAGCGTTGAACTAACCACCGATCAGCCCCAGCATTTT

abundance: once
v_gene: TRBV6-5
j_gene: TRBJ1-4
d_gene: TRBD1
CDR3aa: CASTTGVATNEKLFF
CDR3nt: TGTGCCAGCACGACAGGGGTGGCGACTAATGAAAAACTGTTTTTT

abundance: .
v_gene: TRBV7-6
j_gene: TRBJ1-4
d_gene: TRBD1
CDR3aa: CASRQTTGAAKLFF
CDR3nt: TGTGCCAGCAGACAAACCACAGGGGCGGCAAAACTGTTTTTT

abundance: .
v_gene: TRBV28
j_gene: TRBJ1-1
d_gene: TRBD1
CDR3aa: CASSLTGADQSQAFF
CDR3nt: TGTGCCAGCAGTCTGACAGGGGCGGATCAAAGCCAAGCTTTCTTT

abundance: .
v_gene: TRBV28
j_gene: TRBJ2-1
d_gene: TRBD2
CDR3aa: CASSSGSGRTSNEQFF
CDR3nt: TGTGCCAGCAGTTCAGGTAGCGGGAGGACCTCGAATGAGCAGTTCTTC